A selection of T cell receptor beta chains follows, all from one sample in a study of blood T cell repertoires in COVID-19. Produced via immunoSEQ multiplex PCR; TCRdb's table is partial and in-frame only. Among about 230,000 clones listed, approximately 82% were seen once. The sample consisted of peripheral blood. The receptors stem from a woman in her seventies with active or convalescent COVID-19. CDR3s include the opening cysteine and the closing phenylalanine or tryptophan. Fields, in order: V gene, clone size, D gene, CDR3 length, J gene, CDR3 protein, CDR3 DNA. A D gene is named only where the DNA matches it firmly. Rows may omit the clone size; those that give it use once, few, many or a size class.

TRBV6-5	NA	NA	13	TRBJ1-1	CASSRIGQGLAFF	TGTGCCAGCAGCCGAATCGGGCAGGGGCTGGCTTTCTTT
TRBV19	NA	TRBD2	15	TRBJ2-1	CASSPTSGSLSEQFF	TGTGCCAGTAGTCCAACTAGCGGGAGTTTGAGTGAGCAGTTCTTC
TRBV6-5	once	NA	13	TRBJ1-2	CASSWAGLVGYTF	TGTGCCAGCAGTTGGGCAGGGCTCGTTGGCTACACCTTC
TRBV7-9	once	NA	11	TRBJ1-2	CASSSQYGYTF	TGTGCCAGCAGCTCCCAGTATGGCTACACCTTC
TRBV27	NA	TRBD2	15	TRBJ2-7	CASSLYASGGYEQYF	TGTGCCAGCAGTTTATACGCTAGCGGGGGGTACGAGCAGTACTTC
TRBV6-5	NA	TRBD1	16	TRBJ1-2	CASSYDGTGNFYGYTF	TGTGCCAGCAGTTACGACGGGACAGGGAATTTCTATGGCTACACCTTC
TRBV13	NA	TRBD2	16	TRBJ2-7	CASSLGGLAGVRRQYF	TGTGCCAGCAGCTTAGGAGGGCTAGCGGGCGTGAGGCGGCAGTACTTC
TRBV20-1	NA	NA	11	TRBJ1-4	CSYSTNEKLFF	TGCAGTTACTCTACTAATGAAAAACTGTTTTTT
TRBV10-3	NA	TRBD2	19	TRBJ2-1	CAISERGLAGVNSYNEQFF	TGTGCCATCAGTGAGAGGGGACTAGCGGGGGTTAACTCCTACAATGAGCAGTTCTTC
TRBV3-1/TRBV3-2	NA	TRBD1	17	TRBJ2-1	CASSRNGQGILYNEQFF	TGTGCCAGCAGCCGAAACGGACAGGGAATACTATACAATGAGCAGTTCTTC
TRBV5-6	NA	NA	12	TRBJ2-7	CASSLTGFEQYF	TGTGCCAGCAGCTTGACAGGGTTCGAGCAGTACTTC
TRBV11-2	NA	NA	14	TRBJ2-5	CASSPSRDGATQYF	TGTGCCAGCAGCCCTAGTCGCGATGGGGCGACCCAGTACTTC
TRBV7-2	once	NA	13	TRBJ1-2	CASSLTRDYGYTF	TGTGCCAGCAGCTTAACCAGGGATTATGGCTACACCTTC
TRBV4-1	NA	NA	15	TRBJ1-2	CASSQDRRFRDGYTF	TGCGCCAGCAGCCAAGATCGTAGGTTCAGGGATGGCTACACCTTC
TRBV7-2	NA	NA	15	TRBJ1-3	CASSLDAGVGNTIYF	TGTGCCAGCAGCTTAGATGCAGGGGTCGGAAACACCATATATTTT
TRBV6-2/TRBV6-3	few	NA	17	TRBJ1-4	CASSSDIRHGANEKLFF	TGTGCCAGCAGTTCCGATATTCGACACGGCGCTAATGAAAAACTGTTTTTT
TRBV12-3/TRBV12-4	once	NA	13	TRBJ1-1	CASRWLADTEAFF	TGTGCCAGCCGATGGTTGGCTGACACTGAAGCTTTCTTT
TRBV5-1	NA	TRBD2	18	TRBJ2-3	CASRPLGMTSGSSDTQYF	TGCGCCAGCAGGCCTTTGGGTATGACTAGCGGGAGCTCAGATACGCAGTATTTT
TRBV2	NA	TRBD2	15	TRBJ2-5	CASSELAGGGETQYF	TGTGCCAGCAGCGAACTAGCGGGAGGCGGAGAGACCCAGTACTTC
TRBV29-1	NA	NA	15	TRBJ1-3	CSVGSGGYSGNTIYF	TGCAGCGTTGGAAGCGGGGGATACTCTGGAAACACCATATATTTT
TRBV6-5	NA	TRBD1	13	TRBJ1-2	CASRGTGAEDYTF	TGTGCCAGCAGGGGTACAGGGGCCGAGGACTACACCTTC
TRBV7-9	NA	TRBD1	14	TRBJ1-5	CASSSTGGNQPQHF	TGTGCCAGCAGCTCAACAGGGGGAAATCAGCCCCAGCATTTT
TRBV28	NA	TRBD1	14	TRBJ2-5	CASSFGQGIETQYF	TGTGCCAGCAGTTTTGGACAGGGGATAGAGACCCAGTACTTC
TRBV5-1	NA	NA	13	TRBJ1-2	CASGGQGSDGYTF	TGCGCCAGCGGCGGCCAGGGGAGCGATGGCTACACCTTC
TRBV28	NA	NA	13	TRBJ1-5	CASRLGGHQPQHF	TGTGCCAGCAGGCTAGGGGGTCATCAGCCCCAGCATTTT
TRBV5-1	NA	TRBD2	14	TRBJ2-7	CASSFLAGENEQYF	TGCGCCAGCAGCTTCCTAGCGGGAGAAAACGAGCAGTACTTC
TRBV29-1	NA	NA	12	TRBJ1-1	CSSKTGNTEAFF	TGCAGCTCAAAGACAGGGAACACTGAAGCTTTCTTT
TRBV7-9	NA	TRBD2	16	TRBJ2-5	CASSLGSGGAQETQYF	TGTGCCAGCAGCTTAGGTAGCGGGGGGGCCCAGGAGACCCAGTACTTC
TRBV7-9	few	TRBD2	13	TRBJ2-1	CASSLTSQPEQFF	TGTGCCAGCAGCTTGACTAGCCAGCCTGAGCAGTTCTTC
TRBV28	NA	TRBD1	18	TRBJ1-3	CASTTGTGGDSSGNTIYF	TGTGCCAGCACCACTGGGACAGGGGGTGATAGCTCTGGAAACACCATATATTTT
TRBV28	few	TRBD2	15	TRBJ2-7	CASSLGTSGRNEQYF	TGTGCCAGCAGCCTCGGGACTAGCGGGAGGAACGAGCAGTACTTC
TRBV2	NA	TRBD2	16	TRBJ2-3	CASSFGLAGAGDTQYF	TGTGCCAGCAGTTTTGGACTAGCGGGAGCGGGAGATACGCAGTATTTT
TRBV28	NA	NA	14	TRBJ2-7	CASSLSGESYEQYF	TGTGCCAGCAGTTTATCGGGAGAGTCCTACGAGCAGTACTTC
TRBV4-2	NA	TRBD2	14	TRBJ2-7	CASSHLAGGNEQYF	TGTGCCAGCAGCCACCTAGCGGGAGGGAACGAGCAGTACTTC
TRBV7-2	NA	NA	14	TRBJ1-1	CASSPRQMNTEAFF	TGTGCCAGCAGCCCCCGACAGATGAACACTGAAGCTTTCTTT
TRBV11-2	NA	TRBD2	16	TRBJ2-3	CASSAVAGIFTDTQYF	TGTGCCAGCAGCGCAGTAGCGGGTATATTCACAGATACGCAGTATTTT
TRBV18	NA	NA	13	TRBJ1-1	CASSPGVNTEAFF	TGTGCCAGCTCACCGGGAGTGAACACTGAAGCTTTCTTT
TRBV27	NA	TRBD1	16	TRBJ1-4	CASRGTGGALGEKLFF	TGTGCCAGCAGAGGGACAGGGGGCGCGCTGGGTGAAAAACTGTTTTTT
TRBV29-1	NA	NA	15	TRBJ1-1	CSVRGWGRVNTEAFF	TGCAGCGTGAGGGGTTGGGGGAGGGTGAACACTGAAGCTTTCTTT
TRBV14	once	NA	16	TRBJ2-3	CASSQDLGAIADTQYF	TGTGCCAGCAGCCAAGATCTGGGGGCCATAGCGGATACGCAGTATTTT
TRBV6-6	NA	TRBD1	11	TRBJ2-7	CAAGGAYEQYF	TGTGCCGCAGGGGGAGCTTACGAGCAGTACTTC
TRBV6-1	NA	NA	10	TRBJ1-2	CASSEVSYTF	TGTGCCAGCAGTGAAGTCAGCTACACCTTC
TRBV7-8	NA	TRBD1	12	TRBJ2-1	CASSRQGNEQFF	TGTGCCAGCAGCCGACAGGGAAATGAGCAGTTCTTC
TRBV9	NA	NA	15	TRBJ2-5	CASSVGPTKGETQYF	TGTGCCAGCAGCGTAGGCCCTACTAAGGGGGAGACCCAGTACTTC
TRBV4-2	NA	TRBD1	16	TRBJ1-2	CASSQAGTATNYGYTF	TGTGCCAGCAGCCAGGCCGGGACAGCCACAAACTATGGCTACACCTTC
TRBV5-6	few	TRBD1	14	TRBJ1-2	CASSSKTGSYGYTF	TGTGCCAGCAGCTCTAAGACAGGGAGCTATGGCTACACCTTC
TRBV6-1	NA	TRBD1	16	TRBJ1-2	CASSEGPGGINYGYTF	TGTGCCAGCAGTGAAGGTCCAGGGGGGATAAATTATGGCTACACCTTC